The 20 T cell receptor beta chains reported below all come from one sample, sequenced in a study of T cells after somatic rescue of genetic block. Clones were read by immunoSEQ multiplex PCR, and TCRdb kept only the in-frame ones, dropping some. The sample holds tens of thousands of clones, approximately 90% seen once. Sequencing was performed on peripheral blood mononuclear cells (PBMCs). The source of these receptors is a woman between 18 and 29 years old.

The rearrangement links TRBV5-1 to TRBJ1-1, with no clear D. Germline CDR1 reads SGHRS; CDR2 reads YFSETQ. V was clipped by 0 bases and J by 1 base, with 10 bases between them. This CDR3 region has 15 residues. The CDR3 DNA is TGCGCCAGCAGCTTGGGCGGCGGTTCGAACACTGAAGCTTTCTTT. Its translation is CASSLGGGSNTEAFF.

The V gene is TRBV5-6, the J gene TRBJ1-2, with D maybe TRBD1 (6 bases). Germline values: CDR1 SGHDT, CDR2 YYEEEE. The CDR3 sequence is 15 residues long. Trimming left V 3 bases short and J 2 bases short, with 14 bases between. CDR3 DNA sequence: TGTGCCAGCAGCTCTAAGGGGGTTTACAACTATGGCTACACCTTC. It specifies CASSSKGVYNYGYTF.

For this clone: Distinct nucleotide sequences in the sample also encode this CDR3. The V gene is TRBV5-5, the J gene TRBJ1-1; 10 bases match TRBD1. Germline CDR1 SGHKS, CDR2 YYEKEE (reference sequence). This CDR3 contains 14 residues. The V gene end was trimmed by 1 base and the J gene end by 5 bases; junction bases not matched to a gene: 2. For the CDR3, the DNA is TGTGCCAGCAGCTTGTGGGACAGGGGTACTGAAGCTTTCTTT. Its protein is CASSLWDRGTEAFF.

This chain connects TRBV18 to TRBJ2-1; TRBD2 aligns across 9 bases. The V gene's germline CDR1 is KGHSH and CDR2 LQKENI. J lost 8 bases, V lost 3 bases, and 14 bases had no gene match. CDR3 length: 17 amino acids. The CDR3 coding sequence is TGTGCCAGCTCACCCCCGATCATAGCGGGAGTCGTACATGAGCAGTTCTTC. Protein: CASSPPIIAGVVHEQFF.

The rearrangement joins TRBV15 to TRBJ1-5; TRBD1 matches at 9 bases. J lost 0 bases, V lost 3 bases, and 9 bases had no gene match. This CDR3 has 18 residues. The germline V gene encodes CDR1 LNHNV and CDR2 YYDKDF (reference sequence). CDR3 sequence reads: CATSSPEGTGYSNQPQHF. Written as DNA, the CDR3 is TGTGCCACCAGCAGCCCAGAAGGGACAGGGTATAGCAATCAGCCCCAGCATTTT.

The gene calls are TRBV5-1 and TRBJ1-1; TRBD1 matches at 10 bases. This CDR3 has 15 amino acids. Germline-derived CDR1 and CDR2 are SGHRS and YFSETQ. V lost 0 bases and J lost 5; bases outside the gene matches: 4. The CDR3 loop reads CASSLGTGGETEAFF. DNA of the CDR3: TGCGCCAGCAGCTTGGGGACAGGGGGTGAGACTGAAGCTTTCTTT. The full variable domain, rest sourced from reference TRBV5-1 and TRBJ1-1, is KAGVTQTPRYLIKTRGQQVTLSCSPISGHRSVSWYQQTPGQGLQFLFEYFSETQRNKGNFPGRFSGRQFSNSRSEMNVSTLELGDSALYLCASSLGTGGETEAFFGQGTRLTVV.

The J gene is TRBJ2-7, the V gene TRBV4-2; TRBD2 aligns across 9 bases. V lost 0 bases to trimming and J lost 2 bases; unmatched junction nucleotides: 5. This CDR3 region has 16 residues. Germline-derived CDR1 and CDR2 are LGHNA and YNFKEQ. The CDR3 DNA reads TGTGCCAGCAGCCAAGAGTCTGGCGGGAGGGCCTACGAGCAGTACTTC. This encodes CASSQESGGRAYEQYF.

The CDR3 spells CASSAVTGLSGTEAFF. In nucleotides, the CDR3 is TGCGCCAGCAGTGCCGTGACAGGGTTAAGCGGCACTGAAGCTTTCTTT. The chain employs TRBV10-2 and TRBJ1-1, with 7 bases that match TRBD1. The CDR3 totals 16 residues. V was clipped by 4 bases and J by 4 bases; unmatched bases: 12. The germline CDR1 and CDR2 sequences are WSHSY and SAAADI.

This clone turned up a few times. The gene calls are TRBV5-4 and TRBJ1-3; D not resolved. V was cut by 0 bases and J by 0 bases, with 10 bases left in between. The germline gives CDR1 SGHNT, CDR2 YYREEE (reference sequence). The CDR3 spans 16 residues. For the CDR3, the DNA is TGTGCCAGCAGCTTGGATCGCGGCAGCTCTGGAAACACCATATATTTT. It yields the protein CASSLDRGSSGNTIYF.

The rearrangement links TRBV7-9 to TRBJ2-3; D gene ambiguous. The CDR3 runs to 14 residues. Germline V gene data show CDR1 as SEHNR and CDR2 as FQNEAQ (reference sequence). The V and J ends lost 6 bases and 10 bases respectively, with 20 bases between them. In nucleotides, the CDR3 is TGTGCCAGCAGTCCGCCAGTAGGAGCCCGGGCGCAGTATTTT. Its translation is CASSPPVGARAQYF.

This clone was recorded once. The chain recombines TRBV27 with TRBJ1-2; tentative D call: TRBD1 (5 bases). This CDR3 is built from 15 residues. Germline lookup yields CDR1 MNHEY and CDR2 SMNVEV (reference sequence). The V gene lost 0 bases and the J gene lost 5 bases, with 13 bases spanning the gap. CDR3 DNA: TGTGCCAGCAGTTTATCGGGCAGGGTCCTGTATGGCTACACCTTC. The encoded protein is CASSLSGRVLYGYTF.

V is TRBV7-8 and J is TRBJ2-3; either TRBD1 or TRBD2 may supply D (6 bases each). Trimming removed 1 base at V and 6 bases at J, with 23 bases between. Per the germline V gene, CDR1 is SGHVS and CDR2 is FQNEAQ. This CDR3 has 18 residues. CDR3 in amino acids: CASSLGRVEGGTRDTQYF. In DNA form, the CDR3 reads TGTGCCAGCAGCTTAGGCAGGGTTGAGGGGGGCACACGGGATACGCAGTATTTT.

The count of this clone is one. The chain employs TRBV5-1 and TRBJ2-7; 9 bases are shared with TRBD1. CDR3 size: 16 residues. Trimming removed 4 bases from V and 4 bases from J; junction bases left unmatched: 12. Germline assignment: CDR1 SGHRS and CDR2 YFSETQ. CDR3 amino acids: CASSPRAGTGLYEQYF. CDR3 nucleotides: TGCGCCAGCAGCCCGCGGGCCGGGACAGGGCTATACGAGCAGTACTTC.

V gene TRBV14 combines with J gene TRBJ2-3; D gene unclear. Trimming took 0 bases from V and 2 from J, leaving 18 bases between them. This CDR3 region has 18 residues. The germline CDR1 and CDR2 sequences are SGHDN and FVKESK. This chain's CDR3 is CASSQEFGERRNTDTQYF. The CDR3 DNA follows: TGTGCCAGCAGCCAAGAGTTCGGAGAGCGCCGAAACACAGATACGCAGTATTTT.

The J gene is TRBJ1-5, the V gene TRBV30, with D perhaps TRBD1 (5 bases). The CDR3 loop spans 15 amino acids. Germline V gives CDR1 GTSNPN, CDR2 SVGIG (reference sequence). The ends were cut back, 1 base at V and 2 bases at J, with 12 bases in the middle. The CDR3 spells CAWSGGADRNQPQHF. The CDR3, as DNA: TGTGCCTGGAGTGGCGGGGCGGATCGCAATCAGCCCCAGCATTTT.

This chain joins TRBV6-1 and TRBJ2-7; tentatively, D is TRBD1 (6 bases). CDR1 MNHNS and CDR2 SASEGT come from the germline V gene. CDR3 length: 16 amino acids. The V end was cut by 1 base, the J end by 6 bases, with 19 bases between. The CDR3 sequence: CASSEVSGNRAAEQYF. CDR3 nucleotides: TGTGCCAGCAGTGAAGTCTCCGGAAACAGGGCTGCCGAGCAGTACTTC.

This chain links TRBV7-6 with TRBJ2-5; D unresolved. Trimming took off 5 bases at V and 5 bases at J, with 15 bases between the two ends. There are 14 residues in the CDR3. The germline V gene has CDR1 SGHVS and CDR2 FNYEAQ. CDR3 residues: CASSPRSTVETQYF. CDR3 nucleotides: TGTGCCAGCAGCCCAAGATCTACTGTGGAGACCCAGTACTTC.

This chain joins TRBV28 and TRBJ2-7; D call uncertain. This CDR3 region has 16 residues. Germline loops: CDR1 MDHEN, CDR2 SYDVKM. V shed 8 bases and J shed 6 bases, with 26 bases lying between them. The CDR3 spells CASGTLGGASFGEQYF. The CDR3 coding sequence is TGTGCCAGCGGAACCTTAGGCGGCGCAAGTTTTGGCGAGCAGTACTTC.

The chain combines TRBV4-3 with TRBJ2-7; 14 bases line up with TRBD2. Germline lookup yields CDR1 LGHNA and CDR2 YSLEER. After removal of 0 bases from V and 3 bases from J, the junction contained 1 base not matched to a gene. There are 16 residues in the CDR3. DNA of the CDR3: TGCGCCAGCAGCCAAGAGACTAGCGGGGGGGACTACGAGCAGTACTTC. Translating it yields CASSQETSGGDYEQYF.

The chain links TRBV6-1 to TRBJ1-6; D remains unclear. This CDR3 has 14 residues. Germline CDR1 is MNHNS and CDR2 is SASEGT. Trimming removed 4 bases from V and 9 bases from J, with 13 bases in between. CDR3 protein: CASSATFMGSPLHF. In nucleotides, the CDR3 is TGTGCCAGCAGTGCCACTTTCATGGGTTCACCCCTCCACTTT.